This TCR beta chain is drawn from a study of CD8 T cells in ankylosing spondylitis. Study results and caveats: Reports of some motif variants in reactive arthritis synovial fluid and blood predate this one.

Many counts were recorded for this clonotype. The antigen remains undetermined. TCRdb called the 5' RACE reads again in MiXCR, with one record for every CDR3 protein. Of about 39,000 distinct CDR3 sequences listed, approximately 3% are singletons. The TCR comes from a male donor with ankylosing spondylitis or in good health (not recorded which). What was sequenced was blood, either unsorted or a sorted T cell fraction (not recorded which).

The CDR3 nucleotides read TGTGCCAGCAGCGAGGGACTAGCGGAGAGGGATACGCAGTATTTT. Translating it yields CASSEGLAERDTQYF. The gene calls are TRBV9 and TRBJ2-3; TRBD2 aligns across 11 bases. From germline, CDR1 is SGDLS and CDR2 YYNGEE. J was trimmed by 6 bases and V by 3 bases; bases with no gene match: 6. The CDR3 has 15 residues.